This entry describes one TCR beta chain. Its antigen is unknown. This sample is part of a study of vaccination and CD4 T cells after COVID-19. Study-wide context: Post-COVID draws came a median roughly 97 days after diagnosis (range 35 to 161). Sampling that followed vaccination took place a median approximately 76 days after dose two, within a range of 14 to 241.

Sequenced with the Oncomine TCR Beta short-read assay was DNA taken from cultured CD4+ T cells. MiXCR, applied by TCRdb to the PCR reads, yields one record per CDR3 protein. The table includes about 11,000 distinct CDR3 sequences, roughly 28% detected once. The CDR3 is made up of 12 amino acids. V was pared by 6 bases and J by 1 base, with 9 bases between. Germline V lookup: CDR1 GTSNPN, CDR2 SVGIG (reference sequence). Treatment denoted: roughly 10-day PBMC culture with coronavirus spike peptide pools or control peptides (ViraFEST assay). Cultures used 2.1 million or so PBMCs per well, about 10 IU/ml IL-2 and approximately 9.6 ug/ml peptides.

The sample consisted of CD4+ T cells from blood, cultured in vitro. The chain recombines TRBV30 with TRBJ1-1; D ambiguous. The receptor was derived from a human donor who had recovered from COVID-19. The CDR3 sequence is CACRRENTEAFF. The CDR3 region has the DNA TGTGCCTGCAGACGGGAGAACACTGAAGCTTTCTTT.